The source of this T cell receptor (beta chain) is a study of T cell responses to AZD1222 COVID-19 vaccine. V was pared by 3 bases and J by 2 bases, with 6 bases of the junction left unmatched. Germline lookup yields CDR1 MDHEN and CDR2 SYDVKM. The CDR3 sequence is 16 residues long. Assay: immunoSEQ multiplex PCR; the TCRdb copy retains only in-frame clones and omits some. This table holds approximately 150,000 clones, around 93% found once. The sequence derives from an adult in good health. The sample in question was peripheral blood, obtained on day 0 of AZD1222 vaccination. V is TRBV28 and J is TRBJ2-7; 11 bases agree with TRBD2. In DNA, the CDR3 is TGTGCCAGCAGTTTTAAACTGACTAGCGGGACCTACGAGCAGTACTTC. This translates into CASSFKLTSGTYEQYF. The whole variable domain, filled in from reference TRBV28 and TRBJ2-7, reads DVKVTQSSRYLVKRTGEKVFLECVQDMDHENMFWYRQDPGLGLRLIYFSYDVKMKEKGDIPEGYSVSREKKERFSLILESASTNQTSMYLCASSFKLTSGTYEQYFGPGTRLTVT.